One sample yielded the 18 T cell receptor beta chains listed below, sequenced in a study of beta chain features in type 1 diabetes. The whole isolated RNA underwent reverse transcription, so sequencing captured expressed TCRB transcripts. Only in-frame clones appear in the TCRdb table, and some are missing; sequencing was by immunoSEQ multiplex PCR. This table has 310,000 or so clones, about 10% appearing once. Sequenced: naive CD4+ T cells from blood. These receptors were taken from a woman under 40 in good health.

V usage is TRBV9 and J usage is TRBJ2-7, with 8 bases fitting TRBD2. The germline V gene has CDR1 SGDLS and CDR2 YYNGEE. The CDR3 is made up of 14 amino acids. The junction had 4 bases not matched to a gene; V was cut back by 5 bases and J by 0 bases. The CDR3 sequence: CASSRLATSYEQYF. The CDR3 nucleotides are TGTGCCAGCAGTCGACTAGCGACCTCCTACGAGCAGTACTTC. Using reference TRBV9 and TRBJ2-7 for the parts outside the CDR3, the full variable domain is DSGVTQTPKHLITATGQRVTLRCSPRSGDLSVYWYQQSLDQGLQFLIQYYNGEERAKGNILERFSAQQFPDLHSELNLSSLELGDSALYFCASSRLATSYEQYFGPGTRLTVT.

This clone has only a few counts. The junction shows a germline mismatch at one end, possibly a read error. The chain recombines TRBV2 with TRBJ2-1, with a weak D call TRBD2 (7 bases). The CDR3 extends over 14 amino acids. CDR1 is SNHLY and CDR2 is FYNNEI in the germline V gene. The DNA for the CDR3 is TGTGCCAGCAGCGAAGGGGGGGTTTACAATGAGCAGTTCTTC. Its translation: CASSEGGVYNEQFF. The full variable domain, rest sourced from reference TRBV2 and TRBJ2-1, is EPEVTQTPSHQVTQMGQEVILRCVPISNHLYFYWYRQILGQKVEFLVSFYNNEISEKSEIFDDQFSVERPDGSNFTLKIRSTKLEDSAMYFCASSEGGVYNEQFFGPGTRLTVL.

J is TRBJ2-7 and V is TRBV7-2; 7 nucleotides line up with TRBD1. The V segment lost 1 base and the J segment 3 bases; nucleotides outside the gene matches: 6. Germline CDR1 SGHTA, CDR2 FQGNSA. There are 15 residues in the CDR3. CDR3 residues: CASSLGGTARYEQYF. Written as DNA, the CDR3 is TGTGCCAGCAGCTTAGGGGGGACAGCCCGCTACGAGCAGTACTTC.

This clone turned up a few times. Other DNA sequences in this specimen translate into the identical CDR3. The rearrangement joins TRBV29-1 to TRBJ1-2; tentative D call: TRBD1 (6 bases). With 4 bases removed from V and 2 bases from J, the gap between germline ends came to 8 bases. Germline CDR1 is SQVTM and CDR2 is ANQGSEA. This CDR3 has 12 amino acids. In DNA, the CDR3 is TGCAGCGTTGCACAGGGAAACTATGGCTACACCTTC. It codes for CSVAQGNYGYTF.

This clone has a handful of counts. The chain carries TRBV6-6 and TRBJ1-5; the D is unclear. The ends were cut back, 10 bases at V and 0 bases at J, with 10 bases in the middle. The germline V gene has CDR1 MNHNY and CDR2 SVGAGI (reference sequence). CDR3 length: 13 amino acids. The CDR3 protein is CATSADSNQPQHF. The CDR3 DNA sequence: TGTGCCACAAGCGCCGATAGCAATCAGCCCCAGCATTTT.

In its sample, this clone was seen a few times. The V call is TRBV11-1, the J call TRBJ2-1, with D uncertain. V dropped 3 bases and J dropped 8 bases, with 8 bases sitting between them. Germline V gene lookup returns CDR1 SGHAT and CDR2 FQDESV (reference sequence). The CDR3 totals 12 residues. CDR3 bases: TGTGCCAGCAGCTTTGGAGTCCATGAGCAGTTCTTC. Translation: CASSFGVHEQFF.

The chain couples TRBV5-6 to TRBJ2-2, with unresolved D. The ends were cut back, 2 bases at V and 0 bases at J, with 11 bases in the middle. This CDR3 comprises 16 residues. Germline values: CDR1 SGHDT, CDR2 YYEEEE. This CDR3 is CASSLMRLANTGELFF. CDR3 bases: TGTGCCAGCAGCTTAATGCGACTCGCGAACACCGGGGAGCTGTTTTTT.

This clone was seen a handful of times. For the CDR3, the DNA is TGTGCCAGCTCACCACGCAGGGCCACCGGGGAGCTGTTTTTT. This gives the protein CASSPRRATGELFF. The rearrangement joins TRBV18 to TRBJ2-2; a possible D gene is TRBD1 (5 bases). The CDR3 length is 14 residues. From germline, CDR1 is KGHSH and CDR2 LQKENI. Trimming removed 1 base from V and 4 bases from J, with 7 bases in between. Full variable domain (outside the CDR3, taken from reference TRBV18 and TRBJ2-2): NAGVMQNPRHLVRRRGQEARLRCSPMKGHSHVYWYRQLPEEGLKFMVYLQKENIIDESGMPKERFSAEFPKEGPSILRIQQVVRGDSAAYFCASSPRRATGELFFGEGSRLTVL.

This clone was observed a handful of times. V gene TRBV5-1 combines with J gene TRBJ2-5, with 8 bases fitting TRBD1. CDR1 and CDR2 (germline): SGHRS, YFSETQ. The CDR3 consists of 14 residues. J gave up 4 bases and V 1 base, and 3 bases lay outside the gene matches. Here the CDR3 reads CASSLLQGGETQYF. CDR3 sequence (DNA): TGCGCCAGCAGCTTGCTACAGGGGGGAGAGACCCAGTACTTC.

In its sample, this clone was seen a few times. The CDR3 nucleotides read TGTGCCAGCAGCGTAGAGACGGGAGCTTCCGAGCAGTACTTC. It encodes CASSVETGASEQYF. The chain recombines TRBV9 with TRBJ2-7; D may be TRBD2 (6 bases). Germline-derived CDR1 and CDR2 are SGDLS and YYNGEE. The CDR3 contains 14 residues. V was shortened by 0 bases and J by 6 bases, with 13 bases between the two germline ends.

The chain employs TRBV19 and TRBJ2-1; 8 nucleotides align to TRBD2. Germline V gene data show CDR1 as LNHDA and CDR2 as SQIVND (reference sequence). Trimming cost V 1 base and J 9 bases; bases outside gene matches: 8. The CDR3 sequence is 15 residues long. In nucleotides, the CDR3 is TGTGCCAGTAGTATAGGAGGCGGGAGCGGGGGTGAGCAGTTCTTC. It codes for CASSIGGGSGGEQFF. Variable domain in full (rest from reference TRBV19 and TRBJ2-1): DGGITQSPKYLFRKEGQNVTLSCEQNLNHDAMYWYRQDPGQGLRLIYYSQIVNDFQKGDIAEGYSVSREKKESFPLTVTSAQKNPTAFYLCASSIGGGSGGEQFFGPGTRLTVL.

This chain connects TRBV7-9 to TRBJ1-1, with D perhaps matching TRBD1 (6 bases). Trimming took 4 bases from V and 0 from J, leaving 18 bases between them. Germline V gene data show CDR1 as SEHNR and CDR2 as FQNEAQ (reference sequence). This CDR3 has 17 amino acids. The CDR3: CASSSPPGQRLNTEAFF. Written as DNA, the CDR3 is TGTGCCAGCAGCTCACCACCCGGACAGAGATTGAACACTGAAGCTTTCTTT. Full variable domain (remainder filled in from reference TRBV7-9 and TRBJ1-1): DTGVSQNPRHKITKRGQNVTFRCDPISEHNRLYWYRQTLGQGPEFLTYFQNEAQLEKSRLLSDRFSAERPKGSFSTLEIQRTEQGDSAMYLCASSSPPGQRLNTEAFFGQGTRLTVV.

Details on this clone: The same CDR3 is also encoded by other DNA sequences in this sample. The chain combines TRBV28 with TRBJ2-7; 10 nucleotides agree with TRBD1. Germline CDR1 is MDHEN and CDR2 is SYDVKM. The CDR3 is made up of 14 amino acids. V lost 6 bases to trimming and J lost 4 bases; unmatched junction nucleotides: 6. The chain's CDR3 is CASSSGTGVYEQYF. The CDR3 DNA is TGTGCCAGCAGCTCCGGGACAGGGGTATACGAGCAGTACTTC.

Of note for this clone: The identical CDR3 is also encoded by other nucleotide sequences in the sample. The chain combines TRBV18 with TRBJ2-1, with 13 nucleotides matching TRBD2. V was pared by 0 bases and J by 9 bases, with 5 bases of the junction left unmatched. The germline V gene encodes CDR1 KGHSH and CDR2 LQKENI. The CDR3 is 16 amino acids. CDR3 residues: CASSPPGLAGLGEQFF. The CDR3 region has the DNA TGTGCCAGCTCACCACCGGGACTAGCGGGATTGGGTGAGCAGTTCTTC.

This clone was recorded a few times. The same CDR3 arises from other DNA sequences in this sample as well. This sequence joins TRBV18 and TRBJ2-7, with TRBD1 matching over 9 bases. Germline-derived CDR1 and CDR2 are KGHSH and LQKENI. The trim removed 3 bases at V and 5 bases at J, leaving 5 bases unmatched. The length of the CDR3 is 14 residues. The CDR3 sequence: CASSPGQGRNEQYF. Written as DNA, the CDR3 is TGTGCCAGCTCACCCGGACAGGGGAGGAACGAGCAGTACTTC.

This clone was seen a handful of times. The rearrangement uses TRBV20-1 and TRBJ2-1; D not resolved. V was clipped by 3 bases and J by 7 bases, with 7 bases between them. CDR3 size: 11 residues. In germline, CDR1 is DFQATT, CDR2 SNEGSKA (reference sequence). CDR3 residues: CSASLTNEQFF. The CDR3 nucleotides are TGCAGTGCTAGCCTTACTAATGAGCAGTTCTTC.

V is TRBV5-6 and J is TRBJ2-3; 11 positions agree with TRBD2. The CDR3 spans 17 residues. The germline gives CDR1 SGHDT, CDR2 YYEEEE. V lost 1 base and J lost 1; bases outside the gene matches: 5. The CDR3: CASSLILAGAGTDTQYF. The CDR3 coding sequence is TGTGCCAGCAGCTTGATACTAGCGGGAGCTGGCACAGATACGCAGTATTTT.

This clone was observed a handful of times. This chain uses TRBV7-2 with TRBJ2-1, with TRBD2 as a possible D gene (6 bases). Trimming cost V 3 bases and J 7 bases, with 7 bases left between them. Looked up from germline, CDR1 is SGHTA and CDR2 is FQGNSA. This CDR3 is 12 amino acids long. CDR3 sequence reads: CASSLRGNEQFF. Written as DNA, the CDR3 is TGTGCCAGCAGCTTGCGGGGTAATGAGCAGTTCTTC. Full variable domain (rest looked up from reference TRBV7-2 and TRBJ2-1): GAGVSQSPSNKVTEKGKDVELRCDPISGHTALYWYRQSLGQGLEFLIYFQGNSAPDKSGLPSDRFSAERTGGSVSTLTIQRTQQEDSAVYLCASSLRGNEQFFGPGTRLTVL.